Listed below are T cell receptor beta chains from one sample, sequenced in a study of T cells in Graves' hyperthyroidism and ophthalmopathy. TCRdb reprocessed the multiplex PCR reads via MiXCR and lists one record per CDR3 protein. The table lists fewer than 650,000 distinct CDR3 sequences, approximately 15% of them singletons, with about 7% in the top ten. The specimen was blood. The receptors here all came from a woman aged 18-30 years with Graves' ophthalmopathy. The CDR3 runs from the conserved cysteine through the conserved F or W. D genes are given only for firm matches. Not all rows give a size; the values are once, few, many and, for expanded clones, a class.

v_call	clone_size	j_call	d_call	cdr3_nt	cdr3_aa
TRBV7-2	many	TRBJ2-1	TRBD2	TGTGCCAGCAGCCAGGGGGCTAGCGGGGGTACATATGAGCAGTTCTTC	CASSQGASGGTYEQFF
TRBV2	few	TRBJ2-6	.	TGTGCCAGCAGCCCTTTTGGGCGTGGGGGGGCCAACGTCCTGATTTTC	CASSPFGRGGANVLIF
TRBV4-1	few	TRBJ2-7	.	TGCGCCAGCAGCCCCACCCCCGACTACGAGCAGTACTTC	CASSPTPDYEQYF
TRBV20-1	many	TRBJ2-3	.	TGCAGTGCTAGTGCGGAGTCTAGCACAGATACGCAGTATTTT	CSASAESSTDTQYF
TRBV27	many	TRBJ2-7	TRBD1	TGTGCCAGCAGTTTAAGGGGCCTAGGACAGGGTAACTACGAGCAGTACTTC	CASSLRGLGQGNYEQYF
TRBV6-2/TRBV6-3	.	TRBJ1-1	.	TGTGCCAGCACCTACAGCGGGGTCCTGAACACTGAAGCTTTCTTT	CASTYSGVLNTEAFF
TRBV10-3	many	TRBJ1-1	.	TGTGCCATCAGTGGGGATCGATTCCCCTTTGAAGCTTTCTTT	CAISGDRFPFEAFF
TRBV28	.	TRBJ2-7	TRBD2	TGTGCCAGCAGTCTAAGCGGGAGCTCCTACAATGAGCAGTACTTC	CASSLSGSSYNEQYF
TRBV7-7	.	TRBJ2-2	.	TGTGCTAGCAGCCTCAACCAGGGCGCGGGTGCCGGGGAGCTGTTTTTT	CASSLNQGAGAGELFF
TRBV20-1	many	TRBJ2-7	.	TGCAGTGCTAGAGAAAGCGCATACTCCTACGAGCAGTACTTC	CSARESAYSYEQYF
TRBV12-3/TRBV12-4	many	TRBJ1-2	TRBD1	TGTGCCAGCAGTTCAAGGACAGGGCGGAACTATGGCTACACCTTC	CASSSRTGRNYGYTF
TRBV20-1	many	TRBJ1-2	TRBD1	TGCAGTGCTAGAGATAGGGACAGGGGAGACTATGGCTACACCTTC	CSARDRDRGDYGYTF
TRBV28	many	TRBJ1-2	TRBD1	TGTGCCAGCACTTACTCTGCGACAGGGAGAACCTATGGCTACACCTTC	CASTYSATGRTYGYTF
TRBV6-2/TRBV6-3	many	TRBJ2-1	TRBD2	TGTGCCAGCAGTTACACGCGACTCTCTAGCGGGAGGGCCTATGAGCAGTTCTTC	CASSYTRLSSGRAYEQFF
TRBV7-9	many	TRBJ2-5	.	TGTGCCAGCAGCTTAGTACAGTACCAAGAGACCCAGTACTTC	CASSLVQYQETQYF
TRBV12-3/TRBV12-4	many	TRBJ1-4	TRBD1	TGTGCCAGCAGAAGACAGGGTACTGCTAATGAAAAACTGTTTTTT	CASRRQGTANEKLFF
TRBV7-9	many	TRBJ2-4	TRBD2	TGTGCCAGCAGCCCCCTCGGCGGGAGGGCCGGGGACATTCAGTACTTC	CASSPLGGRAGDIQYF
TRBV5-1	many	TRBJ1-1	.	TGCGCCAGCAGCTTGGATATGGAGGGTCTCAACACTGAAGCTTTCTTT	CASSLDMEGLNTEAFF
TRBV4-1	few	TRBJ1-1	.	TGCGCCAGCAGGGGAGAGGGTGCCAACACTGAAGCTTTCTTT	CASRGEGANTEAFF
TRBV6-6	many	TRBJ2-7	TRBD1	TGTGCCAGCAGTTACTCCCGACAGGGTCCGTACGAGCAGTACTTC	CASSYSRQGPYEQYF
TRBV30	.	TRBJ2-2	.	TGTGCCTGGCAGGGTGGAGACGCTAAGCTGTTTTTT	CAWQGGDAKLFF
TRBV9	many	TRBJ2-1	TRBD2	TGTGCCAGCAGCGTAGGATCCGGAGCGGGGGGCAATGAGCAGTTCTTC	CASSVGSGAGGNEQFF
TRBV29-1	.	TRBJ1-3	.	TGCAGCGTTGAATACTCGCAGGGGAGTGGAAACACCATATATTTT	CSVEYSQGSGNTIYF
TRBV7-9	.	TRBJ2-1	.	TGTGCCAGCAGCTTCGGGGTTGCGGATGAGCAGTTCTTC	CASSFGVADEQFF
TRBV19	few	TRBJ1-1	.	TGTGCCAGTAGTATCTCCTCCAGGGGGAACACTGAAGCTTTCTTT	CASSISSRGNTEAFF
TRBV4-1	few	TRBJ1-2	.	TGCGCCAGCAGCCAGGACCCCCATTCCGCCTCCTATGGCTACACCTTC	CASSQDPHSASYGYTF
TRBV30	few	TRBJ2-4	.	TGTGCCTGGGGCACAGGGCCAAGGGCCAAAAACATTCAGTACTTC	CAWGTGPRAKNIQYF
TRBV2	many	TRBJ2-7	TRBD2	TGTGCCGGGGCAGGTAGGAGTCTAGCGGGCTCCTACGAGCAGTACTTC	CAGAGRSLAGSYEQYF
TRBV7-2	many	TRBJ1-5	.	TGTGCCAGCAGCTTAGGCAGACAGGCACCTTGGAGTCAGCCCCAGCATTTT	CASSLGRQAPWSQPQHF
TRBV29-1	.	TRBJ2-7	.	TGCAGCGTTGGGTCCCGAAATTCCTACGAGCAGTACTTC	CSVGSRNSYEQYF